These 27 T cell receptor beta chains share one sample of origin, sequenced in a study of regulatory T cells in long-lasting Graves disease. Regarding time point: persistent/refractory GD, antithyroid drugs over 5 years with positive TRAb. From RNA extracted from PBMCs, the TCR library was made. Arm-PCR with iRepertoire HTBI primers amplified the CDR3 regions for these TCR beta libraries. MiXCR, run by TCRdb on the multiplex PCR reads, gives a single entry per CDR3 protein. The table lists 310,000 or so distinct CDR3 sequences, under 25% of them singletons, with more than 50% in the top ten. The input for sequencing was peripheral blood mononuclear cells (PBMCs), taken when the disease was refractory, from a patient treated with antithyroid drugs. Receptors were obtained from a female donor with Graves disease.

The chain carries TRBV19 and TRBJ2-2; D not certain. The CDR3 is 19 amino acids. Trimming shortened V by 1 base and J by 4 bases, and 22 bases separated the two germline ends. Germline CDR1 and CDR2: LNHDA and SQIVND (reference sequence). The CDR3 DNA is TGTGCCAGTAGTATAGCCCACAGTTGGCAAAGAATGATCACCGGGGAGCTGTTTTTT. It encodes CASSIAHSWQRMITGELFF. The full variable domain, completed using reference TRBV19 and TRBJ2-2, is DGGITQSPKYLFRKEGQNVTLSCEQNLNHDAMYWYRQDPGQGLRLIYYSQIVNDFQKGDIAEGYSVSREKKESFPLTVTSAQKNPTAFYLCASSIAHSWQRMITGELFFGEGSRLTVL.

This clonotype was counted many times. V usage is TRBV12-3 or TRBV12-4 and J usage is TRBJ2-2, with D possibly matching TRBD1 (5 bases). The V and J ends lost 6 bases and 4 bases respectively, with 9 bases between them. This CDR3 region has 13 residues. CDR3 DNA: TGTGCCAGCAGACCGACAGCCACCGGGGAGCTGTTTTTT. Translated, it gives CASRPTATGELFF.

This clonotype has just a few counts. This chain links TRBV4-1 with TRBJ2-5; D is unclear. Germline assignment: CDR1 MGHRA and CDR2 YSYEKL. This CDR3 is built from 13 residues. With 9 bases removed from V and 5 bases from J, the gap between germline ends came to 16 bases. For the CDR3, the DNA is TGCGCCAGTAGGGCAGCCCCTAAGGAGACCCAGTACTTC. Residues: CASRAAPKETQYF.

V and J are TRBV5-1 and TRBJ2-7, with D possibly matching TRBD1 (6 bases). The V and J ends lost 0 bases and 2 bases respectively, with 9 bases between them. CDR3 length equals 14 residues. The germline V gene encodes CDR1 SGHRS and CDR2 YFSETQ. In DNA, the CDR3 is TGCGCCAGCAGCTTGGAAGGGGACACCTACGAGCAGTACTTC. Encoded protein: CASSLEGDTYEQYF.

In this sample, this clonotype turned up many times. This rearrangement joins TRBV11-1 to TRBJ2-5, with D unclear. V lost 3 bases and J lost 4, with 15 bases in between. There are 15 residues in the CDR3. The V gene's germline CDR1 is SGHAT and CDR2 FQDESV (reference sequence). The CDR3 sequence: CASSFGPLRAETQYF. In DNA form, the CDR3 reads TGTGCCAGCAGCTTCGGACCCCTTAGGGCAGAGACCCAGTACTTC.

This clonotype was seen a handful of times. The chain links TRBV28 to TRBJ2-1; D is unclear. CDR1 is MDHEN and CDR2 is SYDVKM in the germline V gene. The ends were cut back, 7 bases at V and 10 bases at J, with 14 bases in the middle. CDR3 size: 12 residues. This CDR3 reads CASKLGLGEQFF. CDR3 bases: TGTGCCAGCAAGCTAGGGCTCGGAGAGCAGTTCTTC.

As to this clonotype: Since the CDR3 does not end with the conserved phenylalanine or tryptophan, this likely comes from a read error. The limits of the CDR3 on the DNA are not certain, so only TCRdb's listed CDR3 is given. The J gene is TRBJ2-7, the V gene TRBV7-2. CDR1 and CDR2 (germline): SGHTA, FQGNSA. Ends included, the CDR3 has 8 residues. Here the CDR3 reads CASSQHPA.

V is TRBV20-1 and J is TRBJ2-5; 13 bases line up with TRBD2. The CDR3 length is 15 residues. The trim removed 2 bases at V and 2 bases at J, leaving 2 bases unmatched. CDR1 is DFQATT, CDR2 SNEGSKA, per germline (reference sequence). The CDR3: CSARPGLAGQETQYF. For the CDR3, the DNA is TGCAGTGCTAGACCGGGACTAGCGGGGCAAGAGACCCAGTACTTC.

This clonotype was counted only a few times. The V and J genes are TRBV7-3 and TRBJ2-7; the D is unclear. V shed 4 bases and J shed 0 bases, with 10 bases lying between them. Looked up from germline, CDR1 is SGHTA and CDR2 is FQGTGA. The CDR3 runs to 14 residues. CDR3 region: CASSSRPHSYEQYF. In DNA, the CDR3 is TGTGCCAGCAGCTCCCGTCCACACTCCTACGAGCAGTACTTC.

At least ten counts were recorded for this clonotype. The chain has TRBV7-9 and TRBJ2-2; 9 positions match TRBD2. Germline V gene data show CDR1 as SEHNR and CDR2 as FQNEAQ (reference sequence). The CDR3 contains 15 residues. Trimming cost V 3 bases and J 4 bases; bases outside gene matches: 3. Here the CDR3 reads CASSLVLAGTGELFF. The DNA for the CDR3 is TGTGCCAGCAGCTTGGTACTAGCGGGCACCGGGGAGCTGTTTTTT.

Only a few counts were recorded for this clonotype. The V and J genes are TRBV7-8 and TRBJ2-1, with 13 bases aligning to TRBD2. CDR3 length: 18 amino acids. Germline V lookup: CDR1 SGHVS, CDR2 FQNEAQ. V gave up 4 bases and J gave up 2 bases; unmatched junction bases: 8. Here the CDR3 reads CASSSPGLAGFAYNEQFF. DNA for the CDR3: TGTGCCAGCAGCTCGCCGGGACTAGCGGGATTCGCCTACAATGAGCAGTTCTTC.

The chain recombines TRBV30 with TRBJ2-7; TRBD1 matches 9 bases. The CDR3 spans 13 residues. Germline V lookup: CDR1 GTSNPN, CDR2 SVGIG (reference sequence). With V trimmed by 2 bases and J by 3 bases, 2 bases remained unmatched. The CDR3 bases are TGTGCCTGGAGTATGGGACAGGGCTACGAGCAGTACTTC. Amino acid sequence: CAWSMGQGYEQYF.

The sample holds many counts of this clonotype. The gene calls are TRBV11-2 and TRBJ2-5; D not certain. The CDR3 has 11 amino acids. Trimming pared 1 base from V and 7 bases from J, leaving 4 bases between. The germline CDR1 and CDR2 sequences are SGHAT and FQNNGV. In nucleotides, the CDR3 is TGTGCCAGCAGCTTAGCGGTGACCCAGTACTTC. This codes for CASSLAVTQYF.

The table lists this clonotype with many counts. V gene TRBV2 combines with J gene TRBJ2-4; D gene unclear. This CDR3 has 14 residues. The germline V gene has CDR1 SNHLY and CDR2 FYNNEI. The V end lost 0 bases, the J end lost 1 base, and 4 bases lay between the germline ends. The CDR3: CASSEAVAKNIQYF. The CDR3 bases are TGTGCCAGCAGTGAAGCGGTTGCCAAAAACATTCAGTACTTC. The whole variable domain, remainder taken from reference TRBV2 and TRBJ2-4, is EPEVTQTPSHQVTQMGQEVILRCVPISNHLYFYWYRQILGQKVEFLVSFYNNEISEKSEIFDDQFSVERPDGSNFTLKIRSTKLEDSAMYFCASSEAVAKNIQYFGAGTRLSVL.

This clonotype was counted ten times or more. CDR3 in amino acids: CASSLAQARLPYEQYF. In DNA form, the CDR3 reads TGTGCCAGCAGCTTAGCGCAGGCTCGTCTACCCTACGAGCAGTACTTC. V and J are TRBV7-9 and TRBJ2-7; D gene unclear. Trimming took off 0 bases at V and 2 bases at J, with 14 bases between the two ends. This CDR3 is built from 16 residues. Germline CDR1 SEHNR, CDR2 FQNEAQ (reference sequence).

This clonotype came up a few times. The V gene is TRBV9, the J gene TRBJ2-7; 7 bases fit TRBD2. This CDR3 has 12 amino acids. CDR1 SGDLS and CDR2 YYNGEE come from the germline V gene. The junction had 4 bases not matched to a gene; V was cut back by 5 bases and J by 5 bases. This CDR3 reads CASSGGGNEQYF. For the CDR3, the DNA is TGTGCCAGCAGTGGGGGGGGGAACGAGCAGTACTTC.

Concerning this clonotype: With a much larger clone just one base away, this may be a read error. The J gene is TRBJ1-4, the V gene TRBV6-1; D is unclear. Germline V lookup: CDR1 MNHNS, CDR2 SASEGT. There are 14 residues in the CDR3. Deletions cut 4 bases from V and 2 bases from J, with 8 bases between. The CDR3 coding sequence is TGTGCCAGCAGTGTTGAAGGTACTAATGAAAAACTGTTTTTT. Translating it yields CASSVEGTNEKLFF.

The chain joins TRBV6-2 or TRBV6-3 to TRBJ2-5; 8 nucleotides line up with TRBD2. The CDR3 contains 14 residues. V shed 11 bases, J shed 6 bases, and the junction held 14 bases outside the gene matches. Germline assignment: CDR1 MNHEY and CDR2 SVGEGT. CDR3 amino acids: CALQEREYKKTQYF. In DNA form, the CDR3 reads TGTGCCCTGCAGGAGCGGGAGTACAAAAAGACCCAGTACTTC.

At least ten counts were recorded for this clonotype. The rearrangement links TRBV28 to TRBJ1-1; D possibly corresponds to TRBD1 (6 bases). Trimming shortened V by 6 bases and J by 10 bases, and 21 bases separated the two germline ends. Germline values: CDR1 MDHEN, CDR2 SYDVKM. The CDR3 runs 14 residues. The DNA of the CDR3 is TGTGCCAGCAGAAAGACGGGACACATCGGTGGAGCTTTCTTT. Protein product: CASRKTGHIGGAFF. The variable domain in full, completed from reference TRBV28 and TRBJ1-1, reads DVKVTQSSRYLVKRTGEKVFLECVQDMDHENMFWYRQDPGLGLRLIYFSYDVKMKEKGDIPEGYSVSREKKERFSLILESASTNQTSMYLCASRKTGHIGGAFFGQGTRLTVV.

This clonotype was counted ten times or more. The V and J genes are TRBV2 and TRBJ1-1; D unclear. The V and J ends lost 8 bases and 0 bases respectively, with 7 bases between them. The germline V gene encodes CDR1 SNHLY and CDR2 FYNNEI. This CDR3 region has 12 residues. CDR3 DNA sequence: TGTGCCAGCTCTGAGGTGAACACTGAAGCTTTCTTT. It is translated as CASSEVNTEAFF.

The chain's CDR3 is CASSLDAGEASYEQYF. The CDR3 region has the DNA TGTGCCAGCAGCTTAGACGCGGGGGAAGCCTCCTACGAGCAGTACTTC. This chain connects TRBV7-9 to TRBJ2-7; the match to TRBD2 covers 7 bases. This CDR3 has 16 residues. The V gene end was trimmed by 1 base and the J gene end by 0 bases; junction bases not matched to a gene: 6. CDR1 is SEHNR and CDR2 is FQNEAQ in the germline V gene (reference sequence).

The V and J genes are TRBV12-3 or TRBV12-4 and TRBJ2-7; 9 nucleotides agree with TRBD2. This CDR3 region has 16 residues. The ends lost 6 bases at V and 0 bases at J; junction bases unmatched: 9. The CDR3 DNA is TGTGCCAGCAGCGACCTGGGCGGGAGGGCCTCCTACGAGCAGTACTTC. Translated: CASSDLGGRASYEQYF.

This clonotype appeared once. The chain employs TRBV7-9 and TRBJ2-2; TRBD2 aligns across 9 bases. Germline trimming cut 1 base from V and 3 bases from J; bases unmatched to any gene: 3. Germline-derived CDR1 and CDR2 are SEHNR and FQNEAQ (reference sequence). The CDR3 contains 16 residues. CDR3 protein: CASSLDGGRDTGELFF. The CDR3 region has the DNA TGTGCCAGCAGCTTAGACGGCGGGAGGGACACCGGGGAGCTGTTTTTT.

V gene TRBV5-1 combines with J gene TRBJ2-3, with D uncertain. V was clipped by 0 bases and J by 0 bases, with 11 bases between them. The CDR3 has 16 amino acids. Germline loops: CDR1 SGHRS, CDR2 YFSETQ. This CDR3 reads CASSLVQRLSTDTQYF. DNA of the CDR3: TGCGCCAGCAGCTTGGTGCAGCGCCTTAGCACAGATACGCAGTATTTT.

Concerning this clonotype itself: This may be a read error: a much more frequent sequence differs by one nucleotide. This chain uses TRBV2 with TRBJ2-7; 10 nucleotides align to TRBD2. This CDR3 region has 14 residues. Germline-derived CDR1 and CDR2 are SNHLY and FYNNEI. This chain's CDR3 is CVSKAGGITYEQYF. For the CDR3, the DNA is TGTGTCAGCAAAGCGGGAGGGATAACCTACGAGCAGTACTTC.

V is TRBV9 and J is TRBJ2-7; TRBD1 matches at 11 bases. V shed 5 bases and J 1 base; nucleotides not matched to a gene: 11. Germline assignment: CDR1 SGDLS and CDR2 YYNGEE. This CDR3 has 17 amino acids. The chain's CDR3 is CASSAGTGGGGSYEQYF. The CDR3 DNA sequence: TGTGCCAGCAGTGCCGGGACAGGGGGAGGTGGGTCCTACGAGCAGTACTTC.

The rearrangement links TRBV12-3 or TRBV12-4 to TRBJ2-2, with D unresolved. V shed 7 bases and J shed 6 bases, with 12 bases lying between them. This CDR3 contains 13 residues. The DNA of the CDR3 is TGTGCCAGCACCCTGGTGGTTGCCGGGGAGCTGTTTTTT. As protein: CASTLVVAGELFF.